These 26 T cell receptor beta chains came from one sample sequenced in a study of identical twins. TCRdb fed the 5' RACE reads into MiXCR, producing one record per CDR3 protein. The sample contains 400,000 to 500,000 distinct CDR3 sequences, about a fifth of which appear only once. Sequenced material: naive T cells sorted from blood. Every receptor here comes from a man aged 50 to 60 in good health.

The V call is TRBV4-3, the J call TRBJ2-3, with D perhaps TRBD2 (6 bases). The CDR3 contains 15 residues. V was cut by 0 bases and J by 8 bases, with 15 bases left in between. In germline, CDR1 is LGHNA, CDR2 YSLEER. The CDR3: CASSQDWDFPGTQYF. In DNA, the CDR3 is TGCGCCAGCAGCCAAGACTGGGACTTTCCAGGTACGCAGTATTTT.

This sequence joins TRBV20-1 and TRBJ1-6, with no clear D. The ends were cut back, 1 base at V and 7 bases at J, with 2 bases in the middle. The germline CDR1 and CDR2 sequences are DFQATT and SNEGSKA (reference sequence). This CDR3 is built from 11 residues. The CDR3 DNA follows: TGCAGTGCTAGAGCCAATTCACCCCTCCACTTT. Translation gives CSARANSPLHF.

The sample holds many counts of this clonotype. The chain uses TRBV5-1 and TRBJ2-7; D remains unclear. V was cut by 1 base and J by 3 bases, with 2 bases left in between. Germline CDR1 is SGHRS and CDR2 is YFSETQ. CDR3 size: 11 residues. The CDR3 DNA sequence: TGCGCCAGCAGCTTGAACTACGAGCAGTACTTC. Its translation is CASSLNYEQYF. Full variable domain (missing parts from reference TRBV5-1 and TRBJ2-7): KAGVTQTPRYLIKTRGQQVTLSCSPISGHRSVSWYQQTPGQGLQFLFEYFSETQRNKGNFPGRFSGRQFSNSRSEMNVSTLELGDSALYLCASSLNYEQYFGPGTRLTVT.

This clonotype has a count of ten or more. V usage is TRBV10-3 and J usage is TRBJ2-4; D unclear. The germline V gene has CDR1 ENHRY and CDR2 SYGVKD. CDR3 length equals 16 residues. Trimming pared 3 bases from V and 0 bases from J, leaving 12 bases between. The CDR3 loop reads CAISELAPLAKNIQYF. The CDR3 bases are TGTGCCATCAGTGAACTCGCGCCTTTAGCCAAAAACATTCAGTACTTC.

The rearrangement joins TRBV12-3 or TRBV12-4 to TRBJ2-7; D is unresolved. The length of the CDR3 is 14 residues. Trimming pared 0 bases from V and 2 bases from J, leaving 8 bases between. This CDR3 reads CASSLAGQTYEQYF. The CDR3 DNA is TGTGCCAGCAGTTTAGCCGGGCAGACCTACGAGCAGTACTTC.

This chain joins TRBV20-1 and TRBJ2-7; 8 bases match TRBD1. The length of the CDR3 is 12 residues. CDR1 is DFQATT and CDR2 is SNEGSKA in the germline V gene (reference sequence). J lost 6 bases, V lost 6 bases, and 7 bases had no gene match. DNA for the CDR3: TGCAGTGCCCCCCAGGGGGCAGGCGAGCAGTACTTC. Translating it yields CSAPQGAGEQYF.

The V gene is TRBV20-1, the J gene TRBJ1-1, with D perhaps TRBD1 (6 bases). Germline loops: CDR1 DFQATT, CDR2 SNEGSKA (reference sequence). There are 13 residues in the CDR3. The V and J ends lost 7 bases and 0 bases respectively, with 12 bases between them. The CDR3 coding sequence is TGCAGTGGCCCCGGACAGCTGAACACTGAAGCTTTCTTT. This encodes CSGPGQLNTEAFF.

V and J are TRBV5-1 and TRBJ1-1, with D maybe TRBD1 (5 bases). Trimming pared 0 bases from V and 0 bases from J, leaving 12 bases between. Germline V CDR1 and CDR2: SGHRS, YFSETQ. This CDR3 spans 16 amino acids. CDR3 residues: CASSLVFWGMNTEAFF. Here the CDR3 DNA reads TGCGCCAGCAGCTTGGTATTTTGGGGCATGAACACTGAAGCTTTCTTT.

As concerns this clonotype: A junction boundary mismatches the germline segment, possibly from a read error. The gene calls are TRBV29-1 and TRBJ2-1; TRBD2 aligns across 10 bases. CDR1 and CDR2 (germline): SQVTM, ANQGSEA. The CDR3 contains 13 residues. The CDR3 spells CSHKRGGYNGQFF. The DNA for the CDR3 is TGCAGCCACAAGCGGGGGGGGTACAATGGGCAGTTCTTC.

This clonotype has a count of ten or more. DNA of the CDR3: TGCAGTGCTAGCAGGACCCCCTTGTGGGGAGAGAACACTGAAGCTTTCTTT. As protein: CSASRTPLWGENTEAFF. V is TRBV20-1 and J is TRBJ1-1, with no clear D. Trimming removed 3 bases at V and 1 base at J, with 21 bases between. Per germline, CDR1 DFQATT and CDR2 SNEGSKA (reference sequence). The CDR3 has 17 amino acids.

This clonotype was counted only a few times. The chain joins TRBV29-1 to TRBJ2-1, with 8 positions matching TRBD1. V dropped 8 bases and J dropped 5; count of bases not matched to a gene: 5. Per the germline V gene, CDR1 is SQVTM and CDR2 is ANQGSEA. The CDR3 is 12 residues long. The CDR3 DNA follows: TGCAGCCCTAGGACAGGGAACAATGAGCAGTTCTTC. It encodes CSPRTGNNEQFF.

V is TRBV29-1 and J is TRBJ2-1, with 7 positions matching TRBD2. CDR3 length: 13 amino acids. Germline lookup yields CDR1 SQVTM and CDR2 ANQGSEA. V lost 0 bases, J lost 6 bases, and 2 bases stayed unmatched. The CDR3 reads CSVEDPSGNEQFF. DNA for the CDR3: TGCAGCGTTGAAGATCCTAGCGGCAATGAGCAGTTCTTC.

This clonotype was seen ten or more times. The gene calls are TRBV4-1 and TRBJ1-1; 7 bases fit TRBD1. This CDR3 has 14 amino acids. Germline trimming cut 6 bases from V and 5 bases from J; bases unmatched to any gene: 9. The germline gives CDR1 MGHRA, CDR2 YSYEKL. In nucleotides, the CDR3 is TGCGCCAGCAGGACGACACAGGGGAATACTGAAGCTTTCTTT. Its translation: CASRTTQGNTEAFF.

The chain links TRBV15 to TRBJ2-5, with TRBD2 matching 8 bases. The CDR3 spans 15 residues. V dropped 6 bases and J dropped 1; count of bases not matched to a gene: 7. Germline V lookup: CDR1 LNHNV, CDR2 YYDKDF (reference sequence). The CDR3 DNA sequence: TGTGCCACCAGATCGAACAGCGGGAGCCAAGAGACCCAGTACTTC. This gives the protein CATRSNSGSQETQYF.

The CDR3 nucleotides are TGTGCCAGCAGTCCCAGCCAAGCGGAGGGGCCAGATACGCAGTATTTT. Translated, it gives CASSPSQAEGPDTQYF. The chain couples TRBV27 to TRBJ2-3; perhaps TRBD2 as D (6 bases). This CDR3 comprises 16 residues. V was trimmed by 5 bases and J by 4 bases, leaving 19 bases between them. Germline V gene sequence: CDR1 MNHEY, CDR2 SMNVEV (reference sequence).

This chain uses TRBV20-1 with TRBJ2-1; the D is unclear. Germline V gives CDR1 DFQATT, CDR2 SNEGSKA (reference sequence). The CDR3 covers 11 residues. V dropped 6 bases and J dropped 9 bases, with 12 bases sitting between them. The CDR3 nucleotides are TGCAGTGCCGCCAACTCGGGTGAGCAGTTCTTC. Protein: CSAANSGEQFF.

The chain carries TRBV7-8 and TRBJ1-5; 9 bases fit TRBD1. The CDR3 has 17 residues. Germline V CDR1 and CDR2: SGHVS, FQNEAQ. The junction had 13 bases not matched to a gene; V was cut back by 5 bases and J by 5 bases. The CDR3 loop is CASSTRVAGQGYQPQHF. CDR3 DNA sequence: TGTGCCAGCAGCACGAGAGTGGCAGGACAGGGGTATCAGCCCCAGCATTTT.

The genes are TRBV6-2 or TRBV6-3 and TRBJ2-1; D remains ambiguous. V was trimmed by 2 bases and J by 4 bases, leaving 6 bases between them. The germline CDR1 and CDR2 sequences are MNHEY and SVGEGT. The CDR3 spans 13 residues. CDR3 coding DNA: TGTGCCAGCAGTTACACGGTTTACAATGAGCAGTTCTTC. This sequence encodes CASSYTVYNEQFF.

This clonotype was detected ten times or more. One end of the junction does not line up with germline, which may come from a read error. The CDR3 nucleotides are TGTGCTAGCAGTGAAAGCTCTGGGGCCAACGTCCTGACTTTC. Protein: CASSESSGANVLTF. The chain recombines TRBV7-7 with TRBJ2-6; D is unresolved. The CDR3 contains 14 residues. The V gene's germline CDR1 is SSHAT and CDR2 FNYEAQ (reference sequence).

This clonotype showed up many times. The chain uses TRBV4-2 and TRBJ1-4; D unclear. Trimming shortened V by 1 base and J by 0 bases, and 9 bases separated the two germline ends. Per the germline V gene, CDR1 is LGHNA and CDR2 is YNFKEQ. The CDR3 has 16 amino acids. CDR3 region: CASSQVNGATNEKLFF. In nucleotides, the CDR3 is TGTGCCAGCAGCCAAGTCAACGGAGCAACTAATGAAAAACTGTTTTTT.

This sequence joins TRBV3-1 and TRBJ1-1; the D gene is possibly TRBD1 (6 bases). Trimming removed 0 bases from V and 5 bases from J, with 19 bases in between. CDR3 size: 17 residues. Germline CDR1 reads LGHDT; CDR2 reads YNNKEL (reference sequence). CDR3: CASSQDMAGVRDTEAFF. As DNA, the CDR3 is TGTGCCAGCAGCCAAGATATGGCAGGGGTTCGCGATACTGAAGCTTTCTTT.

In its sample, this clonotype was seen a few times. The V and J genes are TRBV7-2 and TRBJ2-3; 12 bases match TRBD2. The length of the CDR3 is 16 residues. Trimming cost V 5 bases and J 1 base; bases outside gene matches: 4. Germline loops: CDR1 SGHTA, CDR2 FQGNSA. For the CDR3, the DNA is TGTGCCAGCAGCCCTAGCGGGGGGGCTGGCACAGATACGCAGTATTTT. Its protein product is CASSPSGGAGTDTQYF. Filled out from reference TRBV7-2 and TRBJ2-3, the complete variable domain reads GAGVSQSPSNKVTEKGKDVELRCDPISGHTALYWYRQSLGQGLEFLIYFQGNSAPDKSGLPSDRFSAERTGGSVSTLTIQRTQQEDSAVYLCASSPSGGAGTDTQYFGPGTRLTVL.

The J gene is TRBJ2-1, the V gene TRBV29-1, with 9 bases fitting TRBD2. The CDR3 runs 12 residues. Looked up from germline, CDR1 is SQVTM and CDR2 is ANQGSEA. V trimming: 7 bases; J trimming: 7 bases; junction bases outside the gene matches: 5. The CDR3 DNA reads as TGCAGCGCCCCGGGACTAGCTAATGAGCAGTTCTTC. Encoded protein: CSAPGLANEQFF.

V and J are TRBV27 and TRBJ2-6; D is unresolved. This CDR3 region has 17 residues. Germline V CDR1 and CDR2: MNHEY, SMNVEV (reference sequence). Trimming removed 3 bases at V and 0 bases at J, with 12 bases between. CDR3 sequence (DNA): TGTGCCAGCAGTTTCTTACTTCGGAGCTCTGGGGCCAACGTCCTGACTTTC. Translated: CASSFLLRSSGANVLTF. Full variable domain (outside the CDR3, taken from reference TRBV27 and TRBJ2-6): EAQVTQNPRYLITVTGKKLTVTCSQNMNHEYMSWYRQDPGLGLRQIYYSMNVEVTDKGDVPEGYKVSRKEKRNFPLILESPSPNQTSLYFCASSFLLRSSGANVLTFGAGSRLTVL.

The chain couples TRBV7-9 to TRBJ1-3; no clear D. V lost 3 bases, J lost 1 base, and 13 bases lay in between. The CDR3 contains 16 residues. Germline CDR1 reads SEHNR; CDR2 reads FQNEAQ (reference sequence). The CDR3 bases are TGTGCCAGCAGCTTGGTCATCGTGAGGTCTGGAAACACCATATATTTT. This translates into CASSLVIVRSGNTIYF.

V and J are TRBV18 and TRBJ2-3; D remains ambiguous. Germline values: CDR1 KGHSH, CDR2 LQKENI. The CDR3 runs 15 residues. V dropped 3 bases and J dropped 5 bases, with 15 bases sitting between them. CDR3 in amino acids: CASSPGLFLRDTQYF. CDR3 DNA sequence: TGTGCCAGCTCACCGGGTCTCTTCCTCCGAGATACGCAGTATTTT.